This section outlines one TCR beta chain sequence together with its context. Its antigen is undetermined. The sample holds other DNA sequences that translate to the same CDR3. The data derive from a study of cytomegalovirus exposure and HLA in healthy donors. Study-level points and caveats: Based on reports, TCR beta sequences accurately predicted HLA-A and HLA-B alleles for most subjects. Donors were assumed by presence/absence analyses to have roughly uniform sequencing depth. The study designated 150 or so TCR beta chains cytomegalovirus-associated.

Vbeta (60) and Jbeta (13) primers were used in the PCR. Sequencing was performed with immunoSEQ multiplex PCR; in TCRdb, only in-frame clones are kept and a portion is missing. The sample yields some 140,000 clones, approximately 80% seen once. The CDR3 contains 13 residues. CDR1 is MDHEN and CDR2 is SYDVKM in the germline V gene. The ends were cut back, 6 bases at V and 2 bases at J, with 11 bases in the middle. The chain couples TRBV28 to TRBJ2-7, with a tentative D call TRBD1 (6 bases). This receptor was identified in a man aged 30-40 years in good health and CMV-seronegative. The sample was PBMCs. Written as DNA, the CDR3 is TGTGCCAGCAGCTCGGACAGCCCCTACGAGCAGTACTTC. Translation gives CASSSDSPYEQYF.